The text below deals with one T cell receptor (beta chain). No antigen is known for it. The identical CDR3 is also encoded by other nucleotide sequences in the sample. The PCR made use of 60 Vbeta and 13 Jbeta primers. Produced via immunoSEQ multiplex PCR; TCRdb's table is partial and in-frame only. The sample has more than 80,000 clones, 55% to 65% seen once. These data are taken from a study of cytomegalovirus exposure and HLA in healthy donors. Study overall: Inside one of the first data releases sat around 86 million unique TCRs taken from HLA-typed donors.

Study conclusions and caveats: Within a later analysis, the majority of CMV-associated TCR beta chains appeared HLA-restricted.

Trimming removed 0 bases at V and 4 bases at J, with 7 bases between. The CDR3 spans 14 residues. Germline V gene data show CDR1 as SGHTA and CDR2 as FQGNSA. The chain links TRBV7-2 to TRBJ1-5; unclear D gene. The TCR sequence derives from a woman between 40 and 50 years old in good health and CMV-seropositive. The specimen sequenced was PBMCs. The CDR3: CASSLARGNQPQHF. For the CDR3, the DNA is TGTGCCAGCAGCTTAGCGCGAGGGAATCAGCCCCAGCATTTT. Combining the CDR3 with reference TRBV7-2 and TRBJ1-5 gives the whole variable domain GAGVSQSPSNKVTEKGKDVELRCDPISGHTALYWYRQSLGQGLEFLIYFQGNSAPDKSGLPSDRFSAERTGGSVSTLTIQRTQQEDSAVYLCASSLARGNQPQHFGDGTRLSIL.